The 13 T cell receptor beta chains presented below share a single source sample, sequenced in a study of early T cells in non-severe SARS-CoV-2 infection. TCRdb re-derived calls from the 5' RACE reads in MiXCR, one entry per CDR3 protein. The profile shows 48,000 or so distinct CDR3 sequences, approximately 5.7% of them singletons. The material sequenced was whole blood, taken at baseline. These receptor sequences come from an adult who was a healthcare worker with PCR-confirmed SARS-CoV-2 infection or an uninfected control (not recorded which).

This rearrangement joins TRBV20-1 to TRBJ2-1; 11 bases fit TRBD2. Germline V lookup: CDR1 DFQATT, CDR2 SNEGSKA (reference sequence). The CDR3 is made up of 16 amino acids. Trimming at V came to 5 bases and at J to 4 bases, leaving 10 bases not matched to a gene. The CDR3 DNA reads TGCAGTGCTCAAGGACTAGCGGGTGCGTCTTACAATGAGCAGTTCTTC. Its protein is CSAQGLAGASYNEQFF.

By share of the sample, this clonotype is medium-sized. The chain combines TRBV29-1 with TRBJ2-1, with 8 bases aligning to TRBD1. This CDR3 region has 11 residues. With V trimmed by 5 bases and J by 14 bases, 8 bases remained unmatched. Germline CDR1 reads SQVTM; CDR2 reads ANQGSEA. CDR3 nucleotides: TGCAGCGTTCCTCCAGGACAGGGAAAGTTCTTC. Translated: CSVPPGQGKFF.

The CDR3 loop is CASSQAPGDTYEQYF. The CDR3 DNA reads as TGCGCCAGCAGCCAGGCCCCTGGGGACACCTACGAGCAGTACTTC. The V call is TRBV4-1, the J call TRBJ2-7; perhaps TRBD1 as D (6 bases). V was cut by 3 bases and J by 2 bases, with 14 bases left in between. Germline V lookup: CDR1 MGHRA, CDR2 YSYEKL. The CDR3 is 15 amino acids.

This clonotype was detected ten times or more. The chain recombines TRBV25-1 with TRBJ2-7, with TRBD1 as a possible D gene (5 bases). V was pared by 3 bases and J by 6 bases, with 21 bases between. The CDR3 totals 16 residues. The germline gives CDR1 MGHDK, CDR2 SYGVNS. The CDR3 region is CASSDIRGATRSEQYF. The CDR3 DNA reads as TGTGCCAGCAGTGATATAAGGGGCGCGACGAGAAGCGAGCAGTACTTC.

This clonotype was found many times. The rearrangement links TRBV29-1 to TRBJ1-1; D remains unclear. The V gene's germline CDR1 is SQVTM and CDR2 ANQGSEA. The CDR3 has 11 amino acids. Trimming took 6 bases from V and 5 from J, leaving 10 bases between them. The CDR3 protein is CSVIGGTEAFF. CDR3 coding DNA: TGCAGCGTAATAGGAGGGACTGAAGCTTTCTTT.

This clonotype has only a few counts. The V gene is TRBV6-2 or TRBV6-3, the J gene TRBJ2-1, with D hard to call. Per the germline V gene, CDR1 is MNHEY and CDR2 is SVGEGT. This CDR3 has 11 amino acids. Trimming took 2 bases from V and 8 from J, leaving 4 bases between them. The chain's CDR3 is CASSYPHEQFF. CDR3 DNA sequence: TGTGCCAGCAGTTACCCGCATGAGCAGTTCTTC.

This clonotype was picked up many times. V gene TRBV19 combines with J gene TRBJ2-1, with 10 bases that match TRBD2. The CDR3 spans 19 residues. J gave up 5 bases and V 3 bases, and 16 bases lay outside the gene matches. Germline CDR1 LNHDA, CDR2 SQIVND (reference sequence). Written as DNA, the CDR3 is TGTGCCAGTAGTATCGCCCTATATCGTCGGACTAGCGGAGACAATGAGCAGTTCTTC. This encodes CASSIALYRRTSGDNEQFF.

The CDR3: CASSHSGNQYEQYF. The CDR3 DNA follows: TGCGCCAGCAGCCACAGCGGGAATCAGTACGAGCAGTACTTC. This chain uses TRBV4-3 with TRBJ2-7; TRBD2 agrees at 7 bases. The J segment lost 4 bases and the V segment lost 3 bases, leaving 6 bases of the junction unmatched. The length of the CDR3 is 14 residues. Germline V gene lookup returns CDR1 LGHNA and CDR2 YSLEER.

This clonotype was seen only a few times. The chain has TRBV5-4 and TRBJ2-7, with 8 bases aligning to TRBD1. CDR1 and CDR2 (germline): SGHNT, YYREEE (reference sequence). The CDR3 totals 14 residues. V shed 6 bases and J 2 bases; nucleotides not matched to a gene: 7. CDR3 in DNA: TGTGCCAGCAAAACCGGGACAGGAGCCTACGAGCAGTACTTC. This encodes CASKTGTGAYEQYF.

This clonotype was seen repeatedly, ten times or more. V usage is TRBV14 and J usage is TRBJ2-5; D unclear. V was trimmed by 3 bases and J by 5 bases, leaving 22 bases between them. The length of the CDR3 is 17 residues. Germline CDR1 is SGHDN and CDR2 is FVKESK. This CDR3 is CASSHLLGLSSRETQYF. CDR3 DNA sequence: TGTGCCAGCAGCCATCTACTCGGGCTCTCCTCCAGGGAGACCCAGTACTTC.

This clonotype has a count of ten or more. The chain recombines TRBV7-9 with TRBJ1-2, with 7 bases lining up with TRBD1. The junction had 6 bases not matched to a gene; V was cut back by 2 bases and J by 3 bases. The germline gives CDR1 SEHNR, CDR2 FQNEAQ (reference sequence). The CDR3 runs to 15 residues. The CDR3 coding sequence is TGTGCCAGCAGCTTAAGGAGACAGGGATACTATGGCTACACCTTC. It codes for CASSLRRQGYYGYTF.

There are many counts of this clonotype. The V and J genes are TRBV3-1 and TRBJ1-2, with 11 bases lining up with TRBD1. The CDR3 is 16 amino acids. V was clipped by 3 bases and J by 4 bases; unmatched bases: 7. CDR1 and CDR2 from the germline V gene are LGHDT and YNNKEL (reference sequence). This CDR3 reads CASSQTVGQGAYGYTF. CDR3 nucleotides: TGTGCCAGCAGCCAGACAGTCGGACAGGGGGCCTATGGCTACACCTTC.

The table lists this clonotype with many counts. V and J are TRBV9 and TRBJ1-1; possibly TRBD1 for D (5 bases). The ends were cut back, 2 bases at V and 5 bases at J, with 10 bases in the middle. This CDR3 has 13 amino acids. Looked up from germline, CDR1 is SGDLS and CDR2 is YYNGEE. CDR3: CASSVQGRTEAFF. The CDR3 DNA reads TGTGCCAGCAGCGTCCAGGGAAGAACTGAAGCTTTCTTT. The variable domain in full, with the rest retrieved from reference TRBV9 and TRBJ1-1, is DSGVTQTPKHLITATGQRVTLRCSPRSGDLSVYWYQQSLDQGLQFLIQYYNGEERAKGNILERFSAQQFPDLHSELNLSSLELGDSALYFCASSVQGRTEAFFGQGTRLTVV.